This record looks at one TCR beta chain sequence and its context. This specimen comes from a study of technical replicates of blood from several donors. Germline CDR1 is SGHNT and CDR2 is YYREEE (reference sequence). V was clipped by 4 bases and J by 8 bases; unmatched bases: 11. This CDR3 comprises 16 residues. Libraries were prepared by immunoSEQ multiplex PCR; TCRdb keeps only in-frame clonotypes and omits some of them. The repertoire holds 50,000 to 65,000 clones, with around 92% as singletons. The chain couples TRBV5-4 to TRBJ1-4, with TRBD1 matching 10 bases. The clonotype was recovered from a human donor in good health. Some clones in this sample may be carry-over from other donors' samples. The sample consisted of PBMCs. CDR3 sequence reads: CASSLRDRGFQEKLFF. The CDR3, as DNA: TGTGCCAGCAGCCTTCGGGACAGGGGTTTTCAGGAAAAACTGTTTTTT.